This T cell receptor (beta chain) was recovered during a study of post-analysis software for immune sequencing data (dated by TCRdb to the mid-2010s). Notes on the research overall: Disease courses on record covered relapsing-remitting, secondary progressive and progressive-relapsing multiple sclerosis, though some patients had no subtype annotation. Patient repertoires were compared against roughly 11 previously published healthy control repertoires from donors aged about 6 to 26 years. A subset of samples was prepared in parallel using single-end sample barcoding, then pooled and co-amplified after Illumina adapter ligation. What the work shows at the level of the full study, not this receptor alone: The control group was slightly older than the multiple sclerosis patient group. Patients showed significantly higher frequencies than controls for about five TRBV segments, among them TRBV5-6, TRBV5-1 and TRBV20-1. Direct clustering with F measure revealed strong co-clustering of samples prepared in the same batch, which led to a batch-effect correction. Compared with controls, multiple sclerosis patients had significantly lower normalized Chao1 diversity, a finding suggesting substantial peripheral T-cell clonal expansion.

The library was produced with PCR. Sequencing used an Illumina HiSeq 2500. To reduce PCR and sequencing biases, unique molecular identifiers were incorporated into the TCR beta cDNA libraries. Per 1 to 10 million input T cells, some 500,000 cDNA molecules were obtained, such that each molecule approximated one T cell. The patient libraries were prepared and sequenced using the same protocol as the earlier healthy control dataset. Within a given batch, samples were prepared together, multiplexed and sequenced on the same HiSeq lane. For the original study's pipeline: MIGEC was used to process the raw barcoded reads, and molecular identifier groups with only a single read were discarded before consensus assembly and CDR3 extraction. VDJtools was used for post-analysis of the clonotype tables, and diversity was normalized by down-sampling every dataset to the size of the smallest sample. In repertoire overlap clustering, CDR3 amino acid sequences, but not nucleotide sequences, were matched to correct batch-related cross-sample contamination. Using fastp at Q25 and MiXCR, TCRdb reprocessed the public reads and kept productive beta chains. Rows with a matching CDR3 protein are joined into one entry that keeps the most common DNA and genes. TCRdb's processing, not the authors' own work, is the source of the V and J calls. For this sample there are 700,000 to 900,000 distinct CDR3 sequences; around 42% appear just once. The ten biggest clones cover roughly 4.9% of the sample.

This clonotype turned up a few times. Its specific antigen is unknown. One base away there is no much larger clone; base qualities are not given. The germline V end is reduced by 5 bases and the J end by 9 bases; junction bases left unmatched: 9. Via the germline V gene, CDR1 is MNHEY and CDR2 SVGAGI. Its CDR3 holds 14 amino acids, cysteine through phenylalanine. Left in the record is the CDR3 DNA by itself, 42 bases read in frame from the first base. To demonstrate the VDJtools post-analysis software, TCR beta repertoires were profiled from the peripheral blood of more than ten young patients with multiple sclerosis. The patients with multiple sclerosis were children and adolescents between 6 and 15 years of age.

The sequenced sample was blood. The V gene is TRBV6-5 and the J gene is TRBJ2-1, with TRBD2 identical over 8 junction bases. The sequence came from a girl between 5 and 17 years old with multiple sclerosis. Here is the DNA: TGTGCCAGCAGTCACGCCGGGACTAGTGGTGAGCAGTTCTTC. It is translated as CASSHAGTSGEQFF.